This TCR beta chain was identified in a study of T cells in Graves' hyperthyroidism and ophthalmopathy. J gave up 8 bases and V 0 bases, and 10 bases lay outside the gene matches. CDR1 and CDR2 from the germline V gene are LNHNV and YYDKDF (reference sequence). CDR3 length: 16 amino acids. This clonotype was picked up many times. The antigen remains unidentified. The study, taken as a whole, reports: Model output signaled ophthalmopathy a median 6.5 months ahead of onset.

Isolation of PBMCs was performed on approximately 10 ml fresh peripheral blood. Amplification of TCR beta CDR3 regions used RNA as the template. During a first-round RT-PCR of the TCR CDR3, the HTBI primer set was used. TCRdb called the multiplex PCR reads again in MiXCR, with one record for every CDR3 protein. This table holds some 440,000 distinct CDR3 sequences, more than 15% found once. The origin of this receptor is a woman aged 18-29 years with Graves' hyperthyroidism. The sequenced sample consisted of blood. The V call is TRBV15, the J call TRBJ2-1; 7 nucleotides agree with TRBD2. The CDR3 loop reads CATSREREFGGDEQFF. The CDR3 DNA follows: TGTGCCACCAGCAGAGAGCGGGAGTTCGGAGGAGATGAGCAGTTCTTC. Together with reference TRBV15 and TRBJ2-1, the CDR3 gives the full variable domain: DAMVIQNPRYQVTQFGKPVTLSCSQTLNHNVMYWYQQKSSQAPKLLFHYYDKDFNNEADTPDNFQSRRPNTSFCFLDIRSPGLGDTAMYLCATSREREFGGDEQFFGPGTRLTVL.